The sequence of this T cell receptor beta chain was determined in a study of blood T cell repertoires in COVID-19. The overall study: Sites across the United States, Italy and Spain contributed samples from acute and convalescent COVID-19.

Assay used: immunoSEQ multiplex PCR; TCRdb lists only in-frame clones, some missing. The sample has about 170,000 clones; 70% to 90% are singletons. This CDR3 is 12 amino acids long. Germline values: CDR1 SNHLY, CDR2 FYNNEI. Trimming left V 9 bases short and J 6 bases short, with 14 bases between. The receptor comes from a woman older than 75 with COVID-19, enrolled during active disease. The chain carries TRBV2 and TRBJ1-2; a possible D gene is TRBD1 (5 bases). Sequencing was performed on peripheral blood. CDR3 amino acids: CARRSTEHGYTF. The CDR3 region has the DNA TGTGCCAGGCGCTCGACAGAACATGGCTACACCTTC.